This T cell receptor (beta chain) was sequenced during a study of shared clonotypes between healthy human individuals. Whole-study findings and limits: The generation probabilities recorded for non-shared clonotypes fell below those of clonotypes shared by all four donors.

As defined, naive CD8 cells were CD45RO-negative and positively selected for CCR7, with terminally differentiated effector memory CD45RA+ cells excluded. Concerning this clone: As yet, its antigen is unknown.

Germline V gene lookup returns CDR1 MNHNS and CDR2 SASEGT. Between the trimmed V and J ends, which lost 3 bases and 12 bases, there was a span of 9 bases. The CDR3 length is 11 residues. Profiling relied on immunoSEQ multiplex PCR, and the TCRdb table lists in-frame clones only, not all of them. The table has around 2.1 million clones, about 92% seen once. J is TRBJ2-1 and V is TRBV6-1; no firm D call. Specimen: naive CD8+ T cells from PBMCs. The TCR sequence derives from a man younger than 35 in good health. Some clones in this sample may be carry-over from other donors' samples. The chain's CDR3 is CASSDALGQFF. Written as DNA, the CDR3 is TGTGCCAGCAGTGATGCCCTCGGGCAGTTCTTC.